The TCR beta chain under discussion was sequenced for a study of T cell changes during pregnancy in multiple sclerosis (dated by TCRdb to between 2017 and 2020). General notes on the study: The study examined how the T cell repertoire changed over the course of pregnancy in women with multiple sclerosis.

The protocol used for the library was the immunoSEQ multiplex PCR assay. The table comes from immuneACCESS by way of TCRdb, which keeps in-frame sequences with V and J called. Part of the clones is missing from these tables; in studies checked, under half for an unresolved V gene and the rest for unknown reasons. For this sample there are tens of thousands of clones; 89% appear just once. The ten most abundant clones make up about 1.7% of the sample. In regard to this clone: Its antigen remains undetermined. Base quality data are lacking; no much larger clone is found one base away.

For this chain, trimming is 0 bases at the V end and 6 bases at the J end, and the number of junction bases without a gene match is 5. According to the germline V gene, CDR1 reads SNHLY and CDR2 reads FYNNEI. From its cysteine to its phenylalanine, the CDR3 spans 15 amino acids. The entry retains the CDR3 DNA only, 45 bases that are in frame from base 1. This sequence uses TRBV2 and TRBJ1-5, with 7 bases aligning to TRBD1. Sequenced material: peripheral blood, taken after pregnancy. The receptor was isolated from a female donor with multiple sclerosis, enrolled in a pregnancy study. The CDR3 amino acid sequence is: CASSEALGDSQPQHF. The nucleotide sequence reads TGTGCCAGCAGTGAAGCTCTCGGGGACAGTCAGCCCCAGCATTTT.